The 4 T cell receptor beta chains below were found in one sample sequenced in a study of blood T cell repertoires in COVID-19. The method was immunoSEQ multiplex PCR; TCRdb's version includes in-frame clones alone and lacks a portion of them. The sample lists around 120,000 clones, 78% seen once, with about 2% in the top ten. Sample: peripheral blood. Source of these receptors: a man aged 70 or older with acute or convalescent COVID-19.

This chain links TRBV19 with TRBJ1-2; D not resolved. The germline CDR1 and CDR2 sequences are LNHDA and SQIVND (reference sequence). There are 12 residues in the CDR3. V lost 5 bases, J lost 4 bases, and 8 bases lay in between. DNA for the CDR3: TGTGCCAGTAGTCAGGTTTTCTATGGCTACACCTTC. It is translated as CASSQVFYGYTF.

V gene TRBV5-4 combines with J gene TRBJ2-1, with 8 positions matching TRBD1. This CDR3 comprises 14 residues. Trimming removed 4 bases from V and 9 bases from J; junction bases left unmatched: 9. In germline, CDR1 is SGHNT, CDR2 YYREEE (reference sequence). CDR3 residues: CASSLGAGGPEQFF. The CDR3 coding sequence is TGTGCCAGCAGCCTGGGGGCAGGGGGCCCTGAGCAGTTCTTC.

This chain uses TRBV5-6 with TRBJ1-1; 7 bases fit TRBD1. V gave up 4 bases and J gave up 3 bases; unmatched junction bases: 6. Germline CDR1 and CDR2: SGHDT and YYEEEE. The CDR3 is made up of 14 amino acids. CDR3 sequence: CASSQTGMYTEAFF. In nucleotides, the CDR3 is TGTGCCAGCAGCCAGACAGGGATGTACACTGAAGCTTTCTTT.

In this sample, this clone turned up a few times. This sample also contains other DNA sequences that code for the same CDR3. The chain joins TRBV6-5 to TRBJ1-3, with TRBD1 matching 7 bases. The germline CDR1 and CDR2 sequences are MNHEY and SVGAGI. The CDR3 sequence is 14 residues long. The trim removed 6 bases at V and 4 bases at J, leaving 6 bases unmatched. Written as DNA, the CDR3 is TGTGCCAGCAGCCGAGGGACAGAGGGAAACACCATATATTTT. Its translation: CASSRGTEGNTIYF.